A selection of T cell receptor beta chains follows, all from one sample in a study of T cell clonotyping in hematopoietic cell transplantation. TCRdb's copy holds only in-frame clones and misses some; the assay was immunoSEQ multiplex PCR. The sample carries 65,000 to 75,000 clones, around 94% recorded once. Sequencing was carried out using peripheral blood mononuclear cells. These receptors came from a man over 45 in good health. Some clones in this sample may be carry-over from other donors' samples. Each CDR3 is given with its conserved first and last residue. A D gene is named only where the DNA matches it firmly. Size tells how often a clone was seen (once, few, many) or the class of an expanded clone, and some rows leave it out.

d_gene: TRBD1
j_gene: TRBJ1-2
v_gene: TRBV9
abundance: -
CDR3nt: TGTGCCAGCAGCGCGACGGGACAGGGGGGCGGAGGCTACACCTTC
CDR3aa: CASSATGQGGGGYTF

d_gene: -
j_gene: TRBJ1-1
v_gene: TRBV2
abundance: -
CDR3nt: TGTGCCAGCAGGCCTTCAAGAAACACTGAAGCTTTCTTT
CDR3aa: CASRPSRNTEAFF

d_gene: -
j_gene: TRBJ1-1
v_gene: TRBV28
abundance: -
CDR3nt: TGTGCCAGCAGTCCGGTGGGGGCATTGAACACTGAAGCTTTCTTT
CDR3aa: CASSPVGALNTEAFF

d_gene: -
j_gene: TRBJ2-5
v_gene: TRBV30
abundance: -
CDR3nt: TGTGCCTGGAGTGCCACCGGGACGGAGACCCAGTACTTC
CDR3aa: CAWSATGTETQYF

d_gene: -
j_gene: TRBJ2-3
v_gene: TRBV2
abundance: -
CDR3nt: TGTGCCAGCAGTGTGTCAACAGATACGCAGTATTTT
CDR3aa: CASSVSTDTQYF

d_gene: -
j_gene: TRBJ2-3
v_gene: TRBV10-1
abundance: -
CDR3nt: TGCGCCTGGCAGGGTTTCGGAGATACGCAGTATTTT
CDR3aa: CAWQGFGDTQYF

d_gene: -
j_gene: TRBJ1-6
v_gene: TRBV1
abundance: -
CDR3nt: TGCACCAGCAGTCTGAAAAAGGTAAGGGGTTACTATAATTCACCCCTCCACTTT
CDR3aa: CTSSLKKVRGYYNSPLHF

d_gene: -
j_gene: TRBJ2-3
v_gene: TRBV4-2
abundance: -
CDR3nt: TGTGCCAGCAGCCTTCTAGAGCGGTCCTCAGATACGCAGTATTTT
CDR3aa: CASSLLERSSDTQYF

d_gene: -
j_gene: TRBJ2-5
v_gene: TRBV5-1
abundance: -
CDR3nt: TGCGCCAGCAGCTTGGACGTTTTAGGGCCTACACAAGAGACCCAGTACTTC
CDR3aa: CASSLDVLGPTQETQYF

d_gene: TRBD1
j_gene: TRBJ2-7
v_gene: TRBV19
abundance: -
CDR3nt: TGTGCCAGTGACAGAGGGACAGGGTTGACCGAGCAGTACTTC
CDR3aa: CASDRGTGLTEQYF

d_gene: -
j_gene: TRBJ2-6
v_gene: TRBV27
abundance: once
CDR3nt: TGTGCCAGTAGGATATCTGGGGCCAACGTCCTGACTTTC
CDR3aa: CASRISGANVLTF

d_gene: -
j_gene: TRBJ1-2
v_gene: TRBV29-1
abundance: -
CDR3nt: TGCAGCGCCAGGGACCGTCGCAGGGACTATGGCTACACCTTC
CDR3aa: CSARDRRRDYGYTF

d_gene: -
j_gene: TRBJ2-7
v_gene: TRBV5-1
abundance: -
CDR3nt: TGCGCCAGCAGGATAGAGGGGAACTCCTACGAGCAGTACTTC
CDR3aa: CASRIEGNSYEQYF